Listed here are 30 T cell receptor beta chains from one sample, sequenced in a study of molecular identifiers for immune sequencing clone quantification. TCRdb ran MiXCR on the PCR reads and lists one entry per CDR3 protein. Of about 300,000 distinct CDR3 sequences in the sample, around 21% were seen once. Sequencing was performed on naive CD8+ T cells from blood, with Jurkat cell RNA spiked in. Subset indicated: FACS-sorted CD8+CD4-CCR7+CD45RA+ naive T cells. The receptors come from a human donor in good health. Some libraries in this study had Jurkat cell RNA spiked in.

V and J are TRBV10-3 and TRBJ2-3, with D uncertain. The germline V and J ends were trimmed by 2 bases and 2 bases, with 8 bases remaining between them. CDR1 and CDR2 (germline): ENHRY, SYGVKD. The CDR3 spans 14 residues. DNA for the CDR3: TGTGCCATCAGTGAGACCGGCTACACAGATACGCAGTATTTT. Its translation is CAISETGYTDTQYF.

This clonotype has a count of ten or more. The CDR3 region has the DNA TGTGCCAGCACCATGACAGGGAACACTGAAGCTTTCTTT. It codes for CASTMTGNTEAFF. The genes are TRBV7-9 and TRBJ1-1, with D perhaps matching TRBD1 (6 bases). CDR3 size: 13 residues. The V gene lost 7 bases and the J gene lost 1 base, with 10 bases spanning the gap. Germline CDR1 and CDR2: SEHNR and FQNEAQ (reference sequence).

This clonotype was counted ten times or more. The chain is built from TRBV11-2 and TRBJ2-1; perhaps TRBD2 as D (5 bases). In germline, CDR1 is SGHAT, CDR2 FQNNGV. The CDR3 totals 14 residues. V lost 0 bases, J lost 10 bases, and 13 bases lay in between. The CDR3 DNA reads as TGTGCCAGCAGCTTAGACGGAGCGGAAGTAGAGCAGTTCTTC. Protein: CASSLDGAEVEQFF.

This clonotype was detected only a few times. The V call is TRBV20-1, the J call TRBJ1-4; 11 bases line up with TRBD1. J was trimmed by 2 bases and V by 3 bases; bases with no gene match: 8. Per the germline V gene, CDR1 is DFQATT and CDR2 is SNEGSKA (reference sequence). The CDR3 is 17 residues long. The CDR3 DNA reads TGCAGTGCTAGGGGACAGGGGGGTAGTGCGACTAATGAAAAACTGTTTTTT. This sequence encodes CSARGQGGSATNEKLFF.

The sample holds many counts of this clonotype. The chain recombines TRBV27 with TRBJ1-5, with 7 positions matching TRBD1. From germline, CDR1 is MNHEY and CDR2 SMNVEV (reference sequence). V lost 5 bases, J lost 7 bases, and 8 bases stayed unmatched. CDR3 length: 14 amino acids. Here the CDR3 reads CASSVIQGRQPQHF. The CDR3 DNA follows: TGTGCCAGCAGTGTGATACAGGGGCGGCAGCCCCAGCATTTT.

This clonotype was counted only a few times. The gene calls are TRBV28 and TRBJ2-5, with no clear D. The V gene's germline CDR1 is MDHEN and CDR2 SYDVKM. The V and J ends lost 2 bases and 1 base respectively, with 8 bases between them. There are 14 residues in the CDR3. The CDR3: CASSLLLTQETQYF. DNA for the CDR3: TGTGCCAGCAGTTTACTCCTAACCCAAGAGACCCAGTACTTC.

In the case of this clonotype: A much larger clone lies a single base off, so this may be a read error. Because it lacks the conserved phenylalanine or tryptophan at the end, this CDR3 is likely a read error. The chain has TRBV2 and TRBJ1-1, with no clear D. CDR3 size: 13 residues. V gave up 3 bases and J gave up 5 bases, with 10 bases separating them. CDR1 SNHLY and CDR2 FYNNEI come from the germline V gene. CDR3 protein: CASSDGPSTEAFL. The CDR3 nucleotides are TGTGCCAGCAGTGATGGGCCAAGTACTGAAGCTTTCCTT.

This chain uses TRBV6-5 with TRBJ2-5, with 7 bases identical to TRBD2. Unmatched junction bases numbered 5, after V lost 2 bases and J lost 2 bases. This CDR3 region has 15 residues. Looked up from germline, CDR1 is MNHEY and CDR2 is SVGAGI. In nucleotides, the CDR3 is TGTGCCAGCAGTTACGGGGGGGTTAGTCAAGAGACCCAGTACTTC. This sequence encodes CASSYGGVSQETQYF.

The V call is TRBV12-3 or TRBV12-4, the J call TRBJ1-5; D remains unclear. The CDR3 totals 12 residues. V was trimmed by 3 bases and J by 6 bases, leaving 6 bases between them. The CDR3 coding sequence is TGTGCCAGCAGTTTGATTAGTCAGCCCCAGCATTTT. Amino acid sequence: CASSLISQPQHF.

This clonotype was counted at least ten times. J is TRBJ2-3 and V is TRBV11-2; D is perhaps TRBD1 (5 bases). Germline V gives CDR1 SGHAT, CDR2 FQNNGV. The CDR3 totals 13 residues. V lost 6 bases to trimming and J lost 5 bases, with 12 bases between them. In nucleotides, the CDR3 is TGTGCCAGCAGACCGACAGTCCAAGATACGCAGTATTTT. Translating gives CASRPTVQDTQYF.

This clonotype was observed at least ten times. The chain is built from TRBV12-3 or TRBV12-4 and TRBJ1-5; the D gene is possibly TRBD1 (5 bases). The germline V and J ends were trimmed by 4 bases and 2 bases, with 15 bases remaining between them. The CDR3 length is 16 residues. CDR3 coding DNA: TGTGCCAGCAGTTCCCCGGAAGGGGTCGGCAATCAGCCCCAGCATTTT. This sequence encodes CASSSPEGVGNQPQHF.

This clonotype was detected only a few times. The CDR3 here is CASSYLGGLNTEAFF. In DNA, the CDR3 is TGTGCCAGCAGTTACTTAGGGGGCTTAAACACTGAAGCTTTCTTT. The V gene is TRBV6-2 or TRBV6-3, the J gene TRBJ1-1; 7 bases align to TRBD1. The CDR3 is 15 residues long. V trimming: 1 base; J trimming: 2 bases; junction bases outside the gene matches: 4. Germline assignment: CDR1 MNHEY and CDR2 SVGEGT.

The CDR3 sequence: CASRHNTYEQYF. The DNA of the CDR3 is TGTGCCAGCAGACACAACACCTACGAGCAGTACTTC. The chain is built from TRBV28 and TRBJ2-7; D gene ambiguous. V dropped 6 bases and J dropped 2 bases, with 8 bases sitting between them. This CDR3 has 12 amino acids. Germline lookup yields CDR1 MDHEN and CDR2 SYDVKM.

This clonotype was detected ten times or more. The chain is built from TRBV12-3 or TRBV12-4 and TRBJ2-3, with 9 bases matching TRBD2. With V trimmed by 8 bases and J by 1 base, 4 bases remained unmatched. This CDR3 is 14 amino acids long. The CDR3 coding sequence is TGTGCCAGCGACCAGCGGGAGGGCACAGATACGCAGTATTTT. This codes for CASDQREGTDTQYF.

The rearrangement joins TRBV20-1 to TRBJ2-3; D call uncertain. Trimming pared 0 bases from V and 2 bases from J, leaving 9 bases between. CDR3 size: 14 residues. Germline CDR1 and CDR2: DFQATT and SNEGSKA (reference sequence). CDR3 amino acids: CSARDGTPTDTQYF. The CDR3 DNA reads as TGCAGTGCTAGAGATGGCACACCCACAGATACGCAGTATTTT.

Note on this clonotype: A single base separates this from a much larger clone, so it may be a read error. V is TRBV4-3 and J is TRBJ1-2; D is unresolved. CDR1 is LGHNA, CDR2 YSLEER, per germline. V was shortened by 7 bases and J by 3 bases, with 9 bases between the two germline ends. There are 12 residues in the CDR3. In nucleotides, the CDR3 is TGCGCCAGCAACCATGACTACTATGGCTACACCTTC. Amino acid sequence: CASNHDYYGYTF.

This clonotype was recorded only once. A read error may explain this, as a much larger clone is one base away. The gene calls are TRBV12-3 or TRBV12-4 and TRBJ2-2; D perhaps matches TRBD2 (7 bases). The CDR3 runs to 17 residues. The V end was cut by 3 bases, the J end by 6 bases, with 20 bases between. In DNA form, the CDR3 reads TGTGCCAGCAGTTTGGTTTTCTTTGGGGGGGCCTCCGGGGAGCTGTTTTTT. Its protein product is CASSLVFFGGASGELFF.

In this sample, this clonotype turned up many times. The chain joins TRBV30 to TRBJ2-6; 8 nucleotides match TRBD1. This CDR3 is 16 amino acids long. V was pared by 1 base and J by 0 bases, with 2 bases of the junction left unmatched. CDR1 GTSNPN and CDR2 SVGIG come from the germline V gene (reference sequence). CDR3 DNA sequence: TGTGCCTGGAGTGCACAGGGGGACTCTGGGGCCAACGTCCTGACTTTC. It specifies CAWSAQGDSGANVLTF.

As for this clonotype: This may stem from a read error, because a much larger clone lies one nucleotide away. The chain uses TRBV7-2 and TRBJ2-1; unclear D gene. V was clipped by 4 bases and J by 8 bases, with 15 bases between them. CDR1 is SGHTA and CDR2 is FQGNSA in the germline V gene. The CDR3 runs 14 residues. The CDR3 DNA reads as TGTGCCAGCAGCTCGGGCCTTACTGGGCATGAGCAGTTCTTC. Translation: CASSSGLTGHEQFF.

This clonotype was detected many times. The V and J genes are TRBV11-2 and TRBJ2-3, with D perhaps matching TRBD1 (5 bases). The CDR3 has 14 residues. V lost 5 bases to trimming and J lost 0 bases, with 9 bases between them. Per the germline V gene, CDR1 is SGHAT and CDR2 is FQNNGV. DNA for the CDR3: TGTGCCAGCAGCAACAGGTTTAGCACAGATACGCAGTATTTT. Amino acids: CASSNRFSTDTQYF. The whole variable domain, remainder taken from reference TRBV11-2 and TRBJ2-3, is EAGVAQSPRYKIIEKRQSVAFWCNPISGHATLYWYQQILGQGPKLLIQFQNNGVVDDSQLPKDRFSAERLKGVDSTLKIQPAKLEDSAVYLCASSNRFSTDTQYFGPGTRLTVL.

With regard to this clonotype: Just one base apart from a much larger clone, this may be a read error. V and J are TRBV4-3 and TRBJ1-2; D not certain. The CDR3 consists of 16 residues. The germline V gene has CDR1 LGHNA and CDR2 YSLEER. The CDR3 nucleotides are TGCGCCAGCATCCAAGATAAGGTGCTAGCTAACTATGGCTACACCTTC. This encodes CASIQDKVLANYGYTF.

In regard to this clonotype: Compared with germline, one end of the junction differs, possibly owing to a read error. This chain connects TRBV6-5 to TRBJ1-1; D gene unclear. Germline V CDR1 and CDR2: MNHEY, SVGAGI. The CDR3 is 15 amino acids. The CDR3 sequence is CASSLDVVGYTEALF. The CDR3 DNA reads as TGTGCCAGCAGTTTAGATGTTGTCGGTTACACTGAAGCTTTATTT.

At least ten counts were recorded for this clonotype. The chain combines TRBV7-9 with TRBJ2-2; D not certain. The CDR3 consists of 15 residues. Trimming pared 4 bases from V and 0 bases from J, leaving 9 bases between. The germline gives CDR1 SEHNR, CDR2 FQNEAQ (reference sequence). The CDR3 region has the DNA TGTGCCAGCAGCTCCTACGACACGAACACCGGGGAGCTGTTTTTT. Its translation: CASSSYDTNTGELFF.

Comments on this clonotype: This may stem from a read error, because a much larger clone lies one nucleotide away. The chain employs TRBV5-1 and TRBJ2-7, with no clear D. The germline V gene has CDR1 SGHRS and CDR2 YFSETQ. V gave up 2 bases and J gave up 5 bases, with 14 bases separating them. The CDR3 totals 14 residues. The CDR3 reads CASSFLATAHEQYF. For the CDR3, the DNA is TGCGCCAGCAGCTTTCTTGCAACGGCCCACGAGCAGTACTTC.

A word on this clonotype: This may be a read error, as it is one base from a much larger clone. Likely a read error: the CDR3 ends without its conserved phenylalanine or tryptophan. The chain combines TRBV7-6 with TRBJ2-7; 8 positions agree with TRBD2. CDR1 is SGHVS, CDR2 FNYEAQ, per germline. The CDR3 consists of 18 residues. V dropped 5 bases and J dropped 6; count of bases not matched to a gene: 21. The CDR3 here is CASSTNAFPAGVLGEQYS. The CDR3 DNA reads as TGTGCCAGCAGCACTAACGCGTTTCCAGCGGGAGTACTTGGCGAGCAGTACTCC.

This clonotype was observed a single time. This may arise from a read error, as a much more abundant clone is one base away. The CDR3 nucleotides read TGTGCCAGCAGCCAGGGTTCGGTTAACGAGCGGTACTTC. Its protein is CASSQGSVNERYF. The chain carries TRBV12-3 or TRBV12-4 and TRBJ2-7, with D possibly being TRBD1 (5 bases). CDR3 length: 13 residues.

Comments on this clonotype: This may stem from a read error, because a much larger clone lies one nucleotide away. This sequence joins TRBV29-1 and TRBJ2-2; weak D call: TRBD2 (6 bases). The CDR3 extends over 14 amino acids. Looked up from germline, CDR1 is SQVTM and CDR2 is ANQGSEA. CDR3 nucleotide sequence: TGCAGCGCGGGACTCGAACCGAACACCGGGGGGCTGTTTTTT. This encodes CSAGLEPNTGGLFF.

This clonotype has ten or more counts. V is TRBV12-3 or TRBV12-4 and J is TRBJ2-2; unclear D gene. The CDR3 length is 15 residues. V lost 6 bases and J 4 bases, leaving 15 bases between the germline ends. The CDR3 DNA reads as TGTGCCAGCAGCCCATACTCAACTCTCACCGGGGAGCTGTTTTTT. Its protein is CASSPYSTLTGELFF.

For this clonotype: A much larger clone differs by one base, so this may be a read error. The chain employs TRBV7-6 and TRBJ2-1, with 10 bases that match TRBD2. CDR3 length equals 16 residues. Losses at the gene ends were 8 bases for V and 7 bases for J; bases not matched to a gene: 14. CDR1 SGHVS and CDR2 FNYEAQ come from the germline V gene. CDR3 amino acids: CASCRTLAGVGNEQFF. In DNA form, the CDR3 reads TGTGCCAGCTGCCGAACCCTAGCGGGAGTCGGAAATGAGCAGTTCTTC.

The chain joins TRBV7-9 to TRBJ2-7; D tentatively fits TRBD1 or TRBD2 (6 bases each). V lost 6 bases to trimming and J lost 4 bases, with 16 bases between them. The CDR3 is 14 residues long. CDR1 is SEHNR and CDR2 is FQNEAQ in the germline V gene (reference sequence). Written as DNA, the CDR3 is TGTGCCAGCAGACAAGGGGGGAGCGGTTACGAGCAGTACTTC. This gives the protein CASRQGGSGYEQYF.